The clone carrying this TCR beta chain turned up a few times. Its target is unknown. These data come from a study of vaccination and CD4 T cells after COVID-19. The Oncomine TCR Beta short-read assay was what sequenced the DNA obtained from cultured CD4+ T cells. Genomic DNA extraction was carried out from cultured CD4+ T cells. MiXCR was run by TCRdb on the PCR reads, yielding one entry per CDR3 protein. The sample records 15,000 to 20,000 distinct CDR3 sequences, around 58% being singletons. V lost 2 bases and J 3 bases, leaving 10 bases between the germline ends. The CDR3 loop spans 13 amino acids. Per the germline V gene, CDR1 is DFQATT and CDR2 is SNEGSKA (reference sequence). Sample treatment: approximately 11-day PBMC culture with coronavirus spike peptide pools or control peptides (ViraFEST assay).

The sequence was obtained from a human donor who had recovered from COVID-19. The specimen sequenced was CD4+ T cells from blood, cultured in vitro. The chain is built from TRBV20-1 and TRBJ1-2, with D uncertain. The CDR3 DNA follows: TGCAGTGCTAGAACCGAAGCCTACTATGGCTACACCTTC. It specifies CSARTEAYYGYTF.